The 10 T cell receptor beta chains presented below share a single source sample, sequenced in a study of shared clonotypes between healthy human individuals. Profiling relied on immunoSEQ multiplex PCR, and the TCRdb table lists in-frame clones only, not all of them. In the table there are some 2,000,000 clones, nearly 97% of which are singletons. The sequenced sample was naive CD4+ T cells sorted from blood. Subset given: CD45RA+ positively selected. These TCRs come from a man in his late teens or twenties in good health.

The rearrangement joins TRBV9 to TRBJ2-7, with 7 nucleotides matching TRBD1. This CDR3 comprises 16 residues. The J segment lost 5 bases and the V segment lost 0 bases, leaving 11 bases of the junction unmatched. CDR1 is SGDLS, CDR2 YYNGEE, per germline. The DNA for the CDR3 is TGTGCCAGCAGCGTAGGTCTCCAGGGGGTTTTCCACGAGCAGTACTTC. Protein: CASSVGLQGVFHEQYF. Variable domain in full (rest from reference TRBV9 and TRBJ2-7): DSGVTQTPKHLITATGQRVTLRCSPRSGDLSVYWYQQSLDQGLQFLIQYYNGEERAKGNILERFSAQQFPDLHSELNLSSLELGDSALYFCASSVGLQGVFHEQYFGPGTRLTVT.

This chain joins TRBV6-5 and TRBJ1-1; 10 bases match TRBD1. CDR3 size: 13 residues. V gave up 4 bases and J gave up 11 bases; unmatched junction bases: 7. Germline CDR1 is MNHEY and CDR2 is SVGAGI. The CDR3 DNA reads TGTGCCAGCAGTTGGGGGACAGGGGTGTCCGCTTTCTTT. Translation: CASSWGTGVSAFF.

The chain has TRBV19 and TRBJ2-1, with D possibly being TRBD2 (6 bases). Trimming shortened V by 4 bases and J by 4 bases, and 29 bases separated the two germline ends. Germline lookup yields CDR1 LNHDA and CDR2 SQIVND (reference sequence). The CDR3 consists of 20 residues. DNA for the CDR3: TGTGCCAGTAGTAACCGAGCTGGTATGGGACTTAGCTCAACGTACAATGAGCAGTTCTTC. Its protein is CASSNRAGMGLSSTYNEQFF.

The CDR3 DNA reads as TGTGCCAGCAGTTATTCAGGGGTGGCGAGCACTGAAGCTTTCTTT. It codes for CASSYSGVASTEAFF. The chain uses TRBV27 and TRBJ1-1, with TRBD1 as a possible D gene (6 bases). This CDR3 has 15 amino acids. The germline V gene has CDR1 MNHEY and CDR2 SMNVEV (reference sequence). With 4 bases removed from V and 4 bases from J, the gap between germline ends came to 16 bases.

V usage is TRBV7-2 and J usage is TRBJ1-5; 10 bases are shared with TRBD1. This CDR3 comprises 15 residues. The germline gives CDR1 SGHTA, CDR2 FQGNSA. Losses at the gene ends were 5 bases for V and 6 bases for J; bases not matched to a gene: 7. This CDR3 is CASSPGTGAGQPQHF. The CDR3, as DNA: TGTGCCAGCAGCCCCGGGACAGGGGCAGGTCAGCCCCAGCATTTT.

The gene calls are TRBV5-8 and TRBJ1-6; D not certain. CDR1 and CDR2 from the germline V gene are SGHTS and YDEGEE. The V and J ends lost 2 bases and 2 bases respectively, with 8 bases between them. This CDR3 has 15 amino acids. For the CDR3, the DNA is TGTGCCAGCAGCTTCAGTGGGGCCTATAATTCACCCCTCCACTTT. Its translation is CASSFSGAYNSPLHF. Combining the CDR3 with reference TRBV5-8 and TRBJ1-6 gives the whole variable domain EAGVTQSPTHLIKTRGQQATLRCSPISGHTSVYWYQQALGLGLQFLLWYDEGEERNRGNFPPRFSGRQFPNYSSELNVNALELEDSALYLCASSFSGAYNSPLHFGNGTRLTVT.

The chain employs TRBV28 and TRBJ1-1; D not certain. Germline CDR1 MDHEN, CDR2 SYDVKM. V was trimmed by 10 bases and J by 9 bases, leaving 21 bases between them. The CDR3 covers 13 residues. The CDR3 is CATNSLFGEKAFF. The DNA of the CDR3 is TGTGCCACCAACAGTTTATTTGGGGAGAAAGCTTTCTTT.

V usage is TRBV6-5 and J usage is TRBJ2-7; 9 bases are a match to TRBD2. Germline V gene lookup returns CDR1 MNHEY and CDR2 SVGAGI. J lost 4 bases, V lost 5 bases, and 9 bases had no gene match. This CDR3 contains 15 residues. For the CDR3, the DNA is TGTGCCAGCAGTAAGGGACTAGCCTTGGGGTACGAGCAGTACTTC. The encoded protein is CASSKGLALGYEQYF.

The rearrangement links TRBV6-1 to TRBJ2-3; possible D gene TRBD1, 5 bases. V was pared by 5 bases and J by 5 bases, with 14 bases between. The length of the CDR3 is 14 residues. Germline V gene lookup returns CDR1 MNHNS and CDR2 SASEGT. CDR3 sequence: CASSLPRVGDTQYF. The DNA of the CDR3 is TGTGCCAGCAGTCTTCCCAGGGTGGGAGATACGCAGTATTTT.

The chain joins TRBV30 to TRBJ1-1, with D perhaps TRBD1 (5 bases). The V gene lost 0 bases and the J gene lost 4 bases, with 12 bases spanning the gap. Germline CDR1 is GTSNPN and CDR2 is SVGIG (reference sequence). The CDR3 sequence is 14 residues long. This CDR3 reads CAWSVLRGATEAFF. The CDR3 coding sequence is TGTGCCTGGAGTGTACTTAGAGGGGCCACTGAAGCTTTCTTT.